These T cell receptor beta chains were read from a single sample in a study of technical replicates of blood from a handful of donors. Sequenced by immunoSEQ multiplex PCR; TCRdb stores in-frame clones only, minus some. The sample includes 45,000 to 50,000 clones, roughly nine tenths of them seen just once. The sequencing sample was made of PBMCs. Source of these receptors: a human donor in good health. Some clones in this sample may be carry-over from other donors' samples. Both conserved end residues are part of each CDR3. The D gene is left open where the match is weak. Part of the rows lack a size; the others show once, few, many or a class for expanded clones.

>TRBV6-5|-|TRBJ2-1|-
TGTGCCAGCAGTGCGAACAATGAGCAGTTCTTC
CASSANNEQFF
>TRBV11-2|-|TRBJ2-7|-
TGTGCCAGCAGCTTAGATGAGGCCCGAGTCTCCTACGAGCAGTACTTC
CASSLDEARVSYEQYF
>TRBV4-3|few|TRBJ2-3|-
TGCGCCAGCAGCCACGACAACCCGGGTAGCGGTAGAGATACGCAGTATTTT
CASSHDNPGSGRDTQYF
>TRBV30|-|TRBJ2-1|TRBD2
TGTGCCTGGAGCAGCGGGAGCTCCTACAATGAGCAGTTCTTC
CAWSSGSSYNEQFF
>TRBV25-1|-|TRBJ2-7|-
TGTGCCAGCAGGGTTGGGGGCGGTTACGAGCAGTACTTC
CASRVGGGYEQYF
>TRBV27|once|TRBJ1-2|-
TGTGCCAGCAGTTACACAGGGAACTATGGCTACACCTTC
CASSYTGNYGYTF
>TRBV6-5|-|TRBJ2-7|-
TGTGCCAGCAGTTACAACAGGAAGACCTACGAGCAGTACTTC
CASSYNRKTYEQYF
>TRBV5-4|many|TRBJ2-7|TRBD1
TGTGCCAGCAGCTTGGAGGGGGCAGGGGGACACGAGCAGTACTTC
CASSLEGAGGHEQYF
>TRBV5-6|-|TRBJ2-7|-
TGTGCCAGCAGCCCTTGGGGCGGACGGGAGAACGAGCAGTACTTC
CASSPWGGRENEQYF
>TRBV5-4|-|TRBJ2-7|-
TGTGCCAGCAGCTTGGACAGGGAAAACGAGCAGTACTTC
CASSLDRENEQYF